Listed here is a single T cell receptor (beta chain). Its antigen remains unidentified. The data derive from a study of T cell responses to AZD1222 COVID-19 vaccine. Study-wide results and caveats: Just a handful of people given AZD1222 tested seropositive at baseline.

The CDR3 contains 15 residues. Trimming cost V 5 bases and J 3 bases; bases outside gene matches: 9. From germline, CDR1 is MNHEY and CDR2 SMNVEV (reference sequence). Using immunoSEQ multiplex PCR, the repertoire was profiled, and TCRdb retains in-frame clones only, with some absent. The profile shows 80,000 to 95,000 clones, just under 90% of them singletons. The clonotype comes from an adult in good health. The source material was peripheral blood, sampled on day 0 of AZD1222 vaccination. V is TRBV27 and J is TRBJ1-2; 7 bases line up with TRBD1. The CDR3 sequence is CASSLLRDRYYGYTF. As DNA, the CDR3 is TGTGCCAGCAGTCTATTAAGGGACAGATACTATGGCTACACCTTC.